This paragraph reports one TCR beta chain. The antigen remains unidentified. Time point defined: newly diagnosed, previously untreated cHL patient sample. Profiling relied on immunoSEQ multiplex PCR, and the TCRdb table lists in-frame clones only, not all of them. This sample has some 70,000 clones, with over 90% found just once. This sample stems from a study of PD-1 blockade in classical Hodgkin lymphoma. General study results and limits: Reasons behind the repertoire differences stay unclear, perhaps disease activity or earlier therapy.

This CDR3 contains 16 residues. Trimming took off 1 base at V and 1 base at J, with 8 bases between the two ends. Germline V gene data show CDR1 as LGHNA and CDR2 as YNFKEQ. This sequence was found in a human donor with classical Hodgkin lymphoma. The genes are TRBV4-2 and TRBJ2-6; possible D gene TRBD1, 5 bases. The specimen was peripheral blood mononuclear cells (PBMCs). The CDR3 reads CASSQVGLSGANVLTF. The CDR3, as DNA: TGTGCCAGCAGCCAAGTGGGGCTATCTGGGGCCAACGTCCTGACTTTC.